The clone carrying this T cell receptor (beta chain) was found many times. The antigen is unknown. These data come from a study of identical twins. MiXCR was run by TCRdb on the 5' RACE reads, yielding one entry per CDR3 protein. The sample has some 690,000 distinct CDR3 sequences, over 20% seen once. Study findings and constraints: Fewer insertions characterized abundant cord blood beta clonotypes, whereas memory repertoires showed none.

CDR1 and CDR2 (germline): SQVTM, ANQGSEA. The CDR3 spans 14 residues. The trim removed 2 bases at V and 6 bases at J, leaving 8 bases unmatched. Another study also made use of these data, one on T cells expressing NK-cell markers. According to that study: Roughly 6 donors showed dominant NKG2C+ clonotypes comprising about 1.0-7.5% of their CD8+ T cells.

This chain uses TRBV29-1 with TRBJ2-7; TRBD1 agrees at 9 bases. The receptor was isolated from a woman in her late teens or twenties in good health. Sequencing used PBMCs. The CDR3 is CSVETGTGRFEQYF. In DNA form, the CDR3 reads TGCAGCGTTGAAACCGGGACAGGGAGATTCGAGCAGTACTTC.